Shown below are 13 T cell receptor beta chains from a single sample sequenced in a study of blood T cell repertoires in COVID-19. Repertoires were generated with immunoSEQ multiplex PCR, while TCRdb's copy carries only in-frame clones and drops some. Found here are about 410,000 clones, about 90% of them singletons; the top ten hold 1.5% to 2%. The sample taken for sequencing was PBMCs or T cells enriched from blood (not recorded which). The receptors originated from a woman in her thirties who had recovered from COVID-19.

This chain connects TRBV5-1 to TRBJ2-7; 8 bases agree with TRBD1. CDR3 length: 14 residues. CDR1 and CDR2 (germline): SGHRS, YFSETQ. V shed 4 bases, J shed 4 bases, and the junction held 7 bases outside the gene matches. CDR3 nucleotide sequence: TGCGCCAGCAGCCCACCGGGACAGGCTTACGAGCAGTACTTC. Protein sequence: CASSPPGQAYEQYF.

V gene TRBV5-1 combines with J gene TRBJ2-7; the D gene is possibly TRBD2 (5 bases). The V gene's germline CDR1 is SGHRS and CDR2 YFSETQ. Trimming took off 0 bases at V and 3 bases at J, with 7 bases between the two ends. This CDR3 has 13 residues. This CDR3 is CASSLAGVYEQYF. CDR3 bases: TGCGCCAGCAGCTTGGCCGGGGTCTACGAGCAGTACTTC.

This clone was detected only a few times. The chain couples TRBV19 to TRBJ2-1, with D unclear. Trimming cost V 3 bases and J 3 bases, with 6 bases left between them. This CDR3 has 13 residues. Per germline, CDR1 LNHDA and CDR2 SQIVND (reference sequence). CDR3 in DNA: TGTGCCAGTAGTATCCAGAACTACAATGAGCAGTTCTTC. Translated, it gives CASSIQNYNEQFF.

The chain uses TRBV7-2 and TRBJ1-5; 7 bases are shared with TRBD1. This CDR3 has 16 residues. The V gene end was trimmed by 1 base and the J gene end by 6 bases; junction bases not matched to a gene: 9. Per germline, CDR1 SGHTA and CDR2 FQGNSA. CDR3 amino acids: CASSLDILGGSQPQHF. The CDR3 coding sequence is TGTGCCAGCAGCTTAGACATTTTAGGGGGCTCTCAGCCCCAGCATTTT.

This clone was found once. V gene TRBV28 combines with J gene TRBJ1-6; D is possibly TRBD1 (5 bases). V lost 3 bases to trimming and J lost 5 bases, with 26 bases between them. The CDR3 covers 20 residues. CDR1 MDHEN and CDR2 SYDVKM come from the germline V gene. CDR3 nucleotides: TGTGCCAGCAGTTTTCCCCCCTCGGTAGCTCAACGGGGGAATAATTCACCCCTCCACTTT. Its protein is CASSFPPSVAQRGNNSPLHF. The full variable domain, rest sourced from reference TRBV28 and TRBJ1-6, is DVKVTQSSRYLVKRTGEKVFLECVQDMDHENMFWYRQDPGLGLRLIYFSYDVKMKEKGDIPEGYSVSREKKERFSLILESASTNQTSMYLCASSFPPSVAQRGNNSPLHFGNGTRLTVT.

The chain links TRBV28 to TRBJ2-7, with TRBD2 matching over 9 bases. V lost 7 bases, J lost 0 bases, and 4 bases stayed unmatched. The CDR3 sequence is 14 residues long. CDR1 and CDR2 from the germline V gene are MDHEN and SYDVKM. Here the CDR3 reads CASKSGRRSYEQYF. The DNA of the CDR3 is TGTGCCAGCAAAAGCGGGAGGCGCTCCTACGAGCAGTACTTC.

This CDR3 is CASSWTGSGELFF. In DNA form, the CDR3 reads TGTGCCAGCAGTTGGACAGGGTCCGGGGAGCTGTTTTTT. The chain is built from TRBV12-3 or TRBV12-4 and TRBJ2-2, with 8 bases aligning to TRBD1. Trimming cost V 4 bases and J 6 bases; bases outside gene matches: 1. CDR3 size: 13 residues.

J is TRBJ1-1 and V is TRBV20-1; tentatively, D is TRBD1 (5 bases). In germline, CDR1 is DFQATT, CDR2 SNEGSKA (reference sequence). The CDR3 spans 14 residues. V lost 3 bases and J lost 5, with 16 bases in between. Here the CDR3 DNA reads TGCAGTGCTAGTGGGGACGGGGGGAAGACTGAAGCTTTCTTT. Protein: CSASGDGGKTEAFF.

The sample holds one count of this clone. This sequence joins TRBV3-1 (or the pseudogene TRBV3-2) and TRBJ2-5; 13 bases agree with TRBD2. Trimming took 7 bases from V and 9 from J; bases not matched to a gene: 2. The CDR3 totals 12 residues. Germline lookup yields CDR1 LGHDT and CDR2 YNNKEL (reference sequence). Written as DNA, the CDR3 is TGTGCCAGCACACTAGCGGGAGGGGCCCAGTACTTC. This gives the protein CASTLAGGAQYF.

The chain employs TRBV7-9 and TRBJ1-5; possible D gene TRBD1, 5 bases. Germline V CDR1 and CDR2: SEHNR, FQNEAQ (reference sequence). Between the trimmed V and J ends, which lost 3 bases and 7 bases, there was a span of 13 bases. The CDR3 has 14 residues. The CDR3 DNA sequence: TGTGCCAGCAGCTTGGTAGGGGTCCGCCAGCCCCAGCATTTT. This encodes CASSLVGVRQPQHF.

Here the CDR3 reads CASRDRGNTEAFF. The CDR3 DNA reads as TGTGCCAGCAGGGACAGGGGAAACACTGAAGCTTTCTTT. The chain recombines TRBV3-1 (or the pseudogene TRBV3-2) with TRBJ1-1; 9 bases align to TRBD1. This CDR3 region has 13 residues. With V trimmed by 6 bases and J by 2 bases, 1 base remained unmatched. Germline V gives CDR1 LGHDT, CDR2 YNNKEL (reference sequence).

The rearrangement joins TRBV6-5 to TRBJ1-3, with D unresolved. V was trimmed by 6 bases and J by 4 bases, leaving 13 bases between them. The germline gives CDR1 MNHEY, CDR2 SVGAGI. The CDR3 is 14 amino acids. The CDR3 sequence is CASRTSEMGNTIYF. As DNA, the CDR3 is TGTGCCAGCAGGACATCTGAGATGGGAAACACCATATATTTT.

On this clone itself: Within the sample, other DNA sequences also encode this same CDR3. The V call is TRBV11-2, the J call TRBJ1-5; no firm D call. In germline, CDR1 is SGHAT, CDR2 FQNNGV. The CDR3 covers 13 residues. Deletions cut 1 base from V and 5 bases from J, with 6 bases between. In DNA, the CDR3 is TGTGCCAGCAGCTTAGGAGGCGATCAGCCCCAGCATTTT. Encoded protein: CASSLGGDQPQHF.